Listed below are T cell receptor beta chains from one sample, sequenced in a study of cytomegalovirus exposure and HLA in healthy donors. Profiling relied on immunoSEQ multiplex PCR, and the TCRdb table lists in-frame clones only, not all of them. This table holds over 200,000 clones, around 80% found once. Sequencing was carried out using PBMCs. The source is a woman aged 60-75 years in good health and CMV-seropositive. Each CDR3 is given with its conserved first and last residue. Fields, in order: D gene, J gene, clone size, V gene, CDR3 protein, CDR3 DNA. The D gene is left open where the match is weak. Not all rows give a size; the values are once, few, many and, for expanded clones, a class.

D: -; J: TRBJ2-5; size: -; V: TRBV7-2; CDR3: CASSHRDTLQETQYF; DNA: TGTGCCAGCAGCCATAGGGACACCTTACAAGAGACCCAGTACTTC
D: -; J: TRBJ1-1; size: -; V: TRBV5-1; CDR3: CASSLGTGKGDTEAFF; DNA: TGCGCCAGCAGCTTGGGAACGGGGAAGGGGGACACTGAAGCTTTCTTT
D: TRBD1; J: TRBJ1-6; size: -; V: TRBV7-2; CDR3: CASSLAAGGASPLHF; DNA: TGTGCCAGCAGCTTAGCGGCAGGGGGCGCTTCACCCCTCCACTTT
D: TRBD2; J: TRBJ2-1; size: -; V: TRBV6-1; CDR3: CASRPGTSGRNEQFF; DNA: TGTGCCAGCAGACCCGGGACTAGCGGGAGAAATGAGCAGTTCTTC
D: -; J: TRBJ1-1; size: -; V: TRBV2; CDR3: CARQANTEAFF; DNA: TGTGCCAGACAGGCCAACACTGAAGCTTTCTTT
D: TRBD1; J: TRBJ1-2; size: -; V: TRBV5-1; CDR3: CASSPEPGQGAGGYTF; DNA: TGCGCCAGCAGCCCGGAACCGGGACAGGGGGCGGGTGGCTACACCTTC
D: -; J: TRBJ2-5; size: -; V: TRBV2; CDR3: CASSGVPRETQYF; DNA: TGTGCCAGCAGTGGTGTGCCACGGGAGACCCAGTACTTC
D: TRBD1; J: TRBJ1-1; size: few; V: TRBV5-1; CDR3: CASSPDRVEIEAFF; DNA: TGCGCCAGCAGCCCGGACAGGGTTGAAATTGAAGCTTTCTTT
D: TRBD1; J: TRBJ1-1; size: once; V: TRBV15; CDR3: CATSRGDSLPEAFF; DNA: TGTGCCACCAGCAGGGGGGACAGTCTGCCTGAAGCTTTCTTT
D: TRBD1; J: TRBJ1-1; size: -; V: TRBV10-3; CDR3: CAISTLTGLNTEAFF; DNA: TGTGCCATCAGTACTCTGACAGGGCTGAACACTGAAGCTTTCTTT
D: -; J: TRBJ1-2; size: few; V: TRBV7-9; CDR3: CASSPEGVDYGYTF; DNA: TGTGCCAGCAGCCCCGAGGGGGTGGACTATGGCTACACCTTC
D: -; J: TRBJ2-3; size: -; V: TRBV19; CDR3: CASSMIWQGIPDTQYF; DNA: TGTGCCAGTAGTATGATATGGCAGGGGATCCCAGATACGCAGTATTTT
D: -; J: TRBJ1-4; size: -; V: TRBV7-9; CDR3: CASSFLDTNNEKLFF; DNA: TGTGCCAGCAGCTTCTTGGACACGAATAATGAAAAACTGTTTTTT
D: -; J: TRBJ2-3; size: -; V: TRBV19; CDR3: CASSMGFEGTQYF; DNA: TGTGCCAGTAGTATGGGTTTCGAGGGTACGCAGTATTTT
D: -; J: TRBJ1-1; size: -; V: TRBV30; CDR3: CACGRAEAFF; DNA: TGTGCCTGCGGGAGGGCAGAAGCTTTCTTT
D: -; J: TRBJ2-7; size: -; V: TRBV7-8; CDR3: CASSPGAGVTHEQYF; DNA: TGTGCCAGCAGCCCCGGCGCCGGGGTCACTCACGAGCAGTACTTC
D: TRBD1; J: TRBJ1-2; size: -; V: TRBV30; CDR3: CAWTGTGSFYGYTF; DNA: TGTGCCTGGACGGGGACAGGTTCCTTCTATGGCTACACCTTC
D: -; J: TRBJ2-3; size: -; V: TRBV4-1; CDR3: CASSPRVSSITQYF; DNA: TGCGCCAGCAGCCCTCGGGTTAGCTCTATAACGCAGTATTTT
D: -; J: TRBJ1-5; size: -; V: TRBV4-1; CDR3: CASSQVREGQPQHF; DNA: TGCGCCAGCAGCCAAGTGAGGGAGGGTCAGCCCCAGCATTTT
D: -; J: TRBJ1-2; size: -; V: TRBV6-5; CDR3: CASSSVLREKYGYTF; DNA: TGTGCCAGCAGTTCGGTATTGAGGGAGAAATATGGCTACACCTTC
D: TRBD2; J: TRBJ2-6; size: -; V: TRBV7-3; CDR3: CASSLLAGGLGANVLTF; DNA: TGTGCCAGCAGCTTATTAGCGGGGGGTCTGGGGGCCAACGTCCTGACTTTC
D: TRBD1; J: TRBJ1-2; size: few; V: TRBV6-1; CDR3: CASTLPRGQNYGYTF; DNA: TGTGCCAGCACCTTACCCCGGGGACAGAACTATGGCTACACCTTC
D: TRBD1; J: TRBJ1-3; size: -; V: TRBV4-1; CDR3: CASSLGPGQGIRSGNTIYF; DNA: TGCGCCAGCAGCCTAGGGCCGGGACAGGGGATACGCTCTGGAAACACCATATATTTT
D: -; J: TRBJ1-2; size: -; V: TRBV5-4; CDR3: CASSPSLYGYTF; DNA: TGTGCCAGCAGCCCGAGTCTATATGGCTACACCTTC
D: -; J: TRBJ1-2; size: once; V: TRBV18; CDR3: CASSPRANGYTF; DNA: TGTGCCAGCTCACCGAGGGCTAATGGCTACACCTTC
D: -; J: TRBJ1-2; size: once; V: TRBV5-5; CDR3: CASSWGVEGYGYTF; DNA: TGTGCCAGCAGCTGGGGGGTTGAGGGCTATGGCTACACCTTC
D: -; J: TRBJ1-3; size: -; V: TRBV18; CDR3: CASSRGELSSGNTIYF; DNA: TGTGCCAGCTCCCGGGGGGAGTTGAGCTCTGGAAACACCATATATTTT
D: -; J: TRBJ1-2; size: -; V: TRBV5-3; CDR3: CARSVGYGYTF; DNA: TGTGCCAGAAGCGTCGGGTATGGCTACACCTTC
D: TRBD2; J: TRBJ2-2; size: -; V: TRBV20-1; CDR3: CSAGTSRGLFF; DNA: TGCAGTGCCGGGACTAGCCGGGGGCTGTTTTTT
D: TRBD1; J: TRBJ1-5; size: once; V: TRBV19; CDR3: CASNPGQGVNSNQPQHF; DNA: TGTGCCAGTAACCCGGGACAGGGCGTAAATAGCAATCAGCCCCAGCATTTT
D: TRBD2; J: TRBJ2-7; size: -; V: TRBV14; CDR3: CASSQASGSFYEQYF; DNA: TGTGCCAGCAGCCAAGCTAGCGGGAGTTTCTACGAGCAGTACTTC
D: -; J: TRBJ2-5; size: few; V: TRBV5-5; CDR3: CASSSLGQKETQYF; DNA: TGTGCCAGCAGTTCTTTGGGGCAAAAAGAGACCCAGTACTTC
D: TRBD2; J: TRBJ2-2; size: -; V: TRBV7-2; CDR3: CASSYLSASGGITGELFF; DNA: TGTGCCAGCAGCTACTTATCGGCTAGCGGGGGGATCACCGGGGAGCTGTTTTTT
D: -; J: TRBJ1-4; size: -; V: TRBV5-5; CDR3: CASSFSGSTNEKLFF; DNA: TGTGCCAGCAGCTTTTCAGGCTCTACTAATGAAAAACTGTTTTTT
D: TRBD2; J: TRBJ2-1; size: -; V: TRBV5-1; CDR3: CASRGTSGNEQFF; DNA: TGCGCCAGCAGGGGGACTAGCGGTAATGAGCAGTTCTTC
D: -; J: TRBJ2-3; size: -; V: TRBV5-1; CDR3: CASSGGTDTSTDTQYF; DNA: TGCGCCAGCAGCGGGGGGACGGATACTAGCACAGATACGCAGTATTTT
D: -; J: TRBJ2-2; size: -; V: TRBV28; CDR3: CASSLYGGDTGELFF; DNA: TGTGCCAGCAGTTTATACGGGGGAGACACCGGGGAGCTGTTTTTT
D: TRBD2; J: TRBJ2-1; size: few; V: TRBV18; CDR3: CASSPGGAYNEQFF; DNA: TGTGCCAGCTCACCAGGGGGGGCCTACAATGAGCAGTTCTTC
D: -; J: TRBJ1-1; size: -; V: TRBV29-1; CDR3: CSAEQTGGANTEAFF; DNA: TGCAGCGCCGAACAGACCGGAGGGGCGAACACTGAAGCTTTCTTT
D: -; J: TRBJ2-1; size: once; V: TRBV4-1; CDR3: CASSQFSAGAGYEQFF; DNA: TGCGCCAGCAGCCAATTCTCCGCGGGTGCGGGTTATGAGCAGTTCTTC
D: -; J: TRBJ2-7; size: few; V: TRBV5-1; CDR3: CASSLAPSGVDYEQYF; DNA: TGCGCCAGCAGCTTGGCCCCGTCGGGAGTTGACTACGAGCAGTACTTC
D: -; J: TRBJ1-2; size: -; V: TRBV4-3; CDR3: CASSQDPSDGGYGYTF; DNA: TGCGCCAGCAGCCAAGATCCGTCAGACGGCGGCTATGGCTACACCTTC
D: TRBD1; J: TRBJ1-1; size: -; V: TRBV6-7; CDR3: CASSYPGQGNTEAFF; DNA: TGTGCCAGCAGTTACCCAGGACAGGGGAACACTGAAGCTTTCTTT
D: -; J: TRBJ1-5; size: -; V: TRBV9; CDR3: CASSPRPGLDQPQHF; DNA: TGTGCCAGCAGCCCCCGGCCGGGACTAGATCAGCCCCAGCATTTT
D: -; J: TRBJ1-4; size: -; V: TRBV5-1; CDR3: CASSIRGQREKLFF; DNA: TGCGCCAGCAGCATCCGGGGTCAACGTGAAAAACTGTTTTTT
D: -; J: TRBJ2-1; size: -; V: TRBV6-6; CDR3: CASRPGTPYNEQFF; DNA: TGTGCCAGCAGGCCCGGGACTCCTTACAATGAGCAGTTCTTC
D: TRBD1; J: TRBJ2-7; size: -; V: TRBV4-1; CDR3: CASSQAGTVYEQYF; DNA: TGCGCCAGCAGCCAAGCCGGGACAGTCTACGAGCAGTACTTC